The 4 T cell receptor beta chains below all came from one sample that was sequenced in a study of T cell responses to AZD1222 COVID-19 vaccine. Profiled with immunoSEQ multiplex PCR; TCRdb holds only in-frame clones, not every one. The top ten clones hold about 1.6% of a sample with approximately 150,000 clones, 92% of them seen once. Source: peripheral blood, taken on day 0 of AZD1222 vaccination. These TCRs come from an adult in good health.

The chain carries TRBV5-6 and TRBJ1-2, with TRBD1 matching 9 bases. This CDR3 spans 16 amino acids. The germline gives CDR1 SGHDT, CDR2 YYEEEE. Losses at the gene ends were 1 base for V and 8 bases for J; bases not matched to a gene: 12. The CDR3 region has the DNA TGTGCCAGCAGCTTGAGGCGGGACAGGGCGACTAGGGGCTACACCTTC. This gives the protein CASSLRRDRATRGYTF.

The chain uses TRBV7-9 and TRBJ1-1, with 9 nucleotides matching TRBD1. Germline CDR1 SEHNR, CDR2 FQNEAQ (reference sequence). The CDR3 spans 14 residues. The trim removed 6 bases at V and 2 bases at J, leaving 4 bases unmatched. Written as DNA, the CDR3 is TGTGCCAGCAGGGCGGGACAGGGCAACACTGAAGCTTTCTTT. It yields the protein CASRAGQGNTEAFF.

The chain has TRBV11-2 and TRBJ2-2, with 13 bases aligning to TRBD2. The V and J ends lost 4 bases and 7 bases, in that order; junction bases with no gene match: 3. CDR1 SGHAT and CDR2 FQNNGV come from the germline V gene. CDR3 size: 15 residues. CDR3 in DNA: TGTGCCAGCAGCTGGACTAGCGGGAGAGACGGGGAGCTGTTTTTT. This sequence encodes CASSWTSGRDGELFF. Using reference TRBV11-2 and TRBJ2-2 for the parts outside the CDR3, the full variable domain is EAGVAQSPRYKIIEKRQSVAFWCNPISGHATLYWYQQILGQGPKLLIQFQNNGVVDDSQLPKDRFSAERLKGVDSTLKIQPAKLEDSAVYLCASSWTSGRDGELFFGEGSRLTVL.

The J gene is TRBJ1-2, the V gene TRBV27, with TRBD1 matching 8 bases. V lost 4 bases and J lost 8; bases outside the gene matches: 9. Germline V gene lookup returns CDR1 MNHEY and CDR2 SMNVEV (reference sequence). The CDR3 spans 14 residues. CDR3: CASSSQGARGGYTF. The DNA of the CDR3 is TGTGCCAGCAGTTCTCAGGGGGCTCGGGGCGGCTACACCTTC.